This entry is about one T cell receptor beta chain. These data are taken from a study of blood T cell repertoires in COVID-19. Study-wide background: COVID-19 samples collected from the United States, Italy and Spain covered acute and convalescent phases. PBMCs, B-cell-depleted T cells, or T cells were the source of the cDNA or gDNA that made up the material.

Original methodology: Estimates of nucleated cell counts were drawn from the amplification of reference gene primers. The protocol was immunoSEQ multiplex PCR, while the TCRdb copy is restricted to in-frame clones and leaves out a portion. That table gives V, J and clone size, and the DNA gave D and trimming. The sample has approximately 90,000 clones; approximately 82% are singletons. Germline CDR1 and CDR2: MNHNY and SVGAGI (reference sequence). CDR3 length equals 14 residues. V lost 5 bases, J lost 0 bases, and 1 base stayed unmatched. The sequencing sample was made of peripheral blood. The sequence was obtained from a man in his fifties or sixties with acute or convalescent COVID-19. The rearrangement joins TRBV6-6 to TRBJ1-3; 7 nucleotides align to TRBD1. For the CDR3, the DNA is TGTGCCAGCAGTCGACAGGGCTCTGGAAACACCATATATTTT. This codes for CASSRQGSGNTIYF.